This TCR beta chain derives from a study of response to subunit inactivated influenza vaccine. From the RT-PCR reads, TCRdb called clonotypes with MiXCR, one entry per CDR3 protein. The table shows 500,000 to 600,000 distinct CDR3 sequences, with approximately 10% occurring only once. This clonotype has just a few counts. After removal of 6 bases from V and 4 bases from J, the junction contained 8 bases not matched to a gene. CDR1 and CDR2 (germline): SQVTM, ANQGSEA. CDR3 size: 14 residues. The sample also formed part of further work on T cells expressing NK-cell markers. That paper notes: Scientists made TCR beta cDNA using 5'RACE template switching with UMIs. TCR beta repertoires came from sorted CD3+CD56+NKG2C+, CD3+CD56+NKG2C- and CD3+CD56-NKG2C+ T cells. Alpha-beta TCR T cells were the sole sorting target in several experiments, owing to an anti-gamma-delta TCR antibody.

J is TRBJ2-1 and V is TRBV29-1, with 8 bases that match TRBD2. This sample comprised PBMCs from blood, obtained on the day of vaccination. The receptor was derived from a man between 45 and 60 years old who received an inactivated influenza vaccine. The CDR3 region is CSVTLLAGYNEQFF. In DNA, the CDR3 is TGCAGCGTGACCCTGCTAGCGGGTTACAATGAGCAGTTCTTC.